These 17 T cell receptor beta chains share one sample of origin, sequenced in a study of PD-L1 blockade in urothelial cancer. Sequencing used immunoSEQ multiplex PCR; TCRdb keeps in-frame clones, though not all of them. Here the sample spans about 45,000 clones, roughly four fifths being singletons. As for time point: peripheral blood 6 weeks after treatment start. The sequenced sample was PBMCs, obtained around atezolizumab (anti-PD-L1) treatment. These receptors were obtained from a man in his 60s with urothelial cancer.

This clone was detected a few times. The CDR3 reads CAWRTRGQGREQYF. The CDR3 DNA reads as TGTGCCTGGAGAACTCGGGGACAGGGCCGCGAGCAGTACTTC. The rearrangement links TRBV30 to TRBJ2-7; 9 bases match TRBD1. The CDR3 totals 14 residues. With 3 bases clipped from V and 6 bases from J, the junction kept 9 bases outside the gene matches. In germline, CDR1 is GTSNPN, CDR2 SVGIG (reference sequence).

The J gene is TRBJ2-1, the V gene TRBV10-3, with unresolved D. The CDR3 is made up of 12 amino acids. The V end lost 3 bases, the J end lost 7 bases, and 7 bases lay between the germline ends. Per germline, CDR1 ENHRY and CDR2 SYGVKD. In DNA, the CDR3 is TGTGCCATCAGTGAAGGAGCGAATGAGCAGTTCTTC. Translating gives CAISEGANEQFF.

The rearrangement uses TRBV5-1 and TRBJ2-2; TRBD1 might be the D (6 bases). The CDR3 totals 13 residues. V shed 3 bases and J shed 3 bases, with 6 bases lying between them. Germline CDR1 is SGHRS and CDR2 is YFSETQ. The CDR3 here is CASSYRDTGELFF. The CDR3 DNA reads TGCGCCAGCAGCTACAGGGACACCGGGGAGCTGTTTTTT.

This rearrangement joins TRBV7-6 to TRBJ2-1; perhaps TRBD2 as D (5 bases). The CDR3 has 12 amino acids. The V end lost 6 bases, the J end lost 8 bases, and 11 bases lay between the germline ends. Germline CDR1 is SGHVS and CDR2 is FNYEAQ. The CDR3 DNA sequence: TGTGCCAGCAGTCCCGAGGGCGATGAGCAGTTCTTC. Its translation: CASSPEGDEQFF. The variable domain in full, with the rest retrieved from reference TRBV7-6 and TRBJ2-1, is GAGVSQSPRYKVTKRGQDVALRCDPISGHVSLYWYRQALGQGPEFLTYFNYEAQQDKSGLPNDRFSAERPEGSISTLTIQRTEQRDSAMYRCASSPEGDEQFFGPGTRLTVL.

The chain has TRBV28 and TRBJ2-7; 7 bases fit TRBD1. J gave up 3 bases and V 2 bases, and 10 bases lay outside the gene matches. This CDR3 is built from 16 residues. Germline V CDR1 and CDR2: MDHEN, SYDVKM. The CDR3 bases are TGTGCCAGCAGTTTAAGGGCAGGGGGTCCGTACTACGAGCAGTACTTC. This encodes CASSLRAGGPYYEQYF.

The chain has TRBV4-2 and TRBJ2-2, with a weak D call TRBD1 (6 bases). CDR1 LGHNA and CDR2 YNFKEQ come from the germline V gene. The CDR3 contains 15 residues. Trimming stripped 7 bases from V and 0 bases from J, with 12 bases between. CDR3 coding DNA: TGTGCCAGCACCCCGGACAGCTCGAACACCGGGGAGCTGTTTTTT. It specifies CASTPDSSNTGELFF.

V gene TRBV7-2 combines with J gene TRBJ2-7, with a possible D match to TRBD1 (6 bases). The CDR3 loop spans 12 amino acids. Trimming took off 5 bases at V and 7 bases at J, with 12 bases between the two ends. Germline CDR1 and CDR2: SGHTA and FQGNSA. CDR3 in amino acids: CASSPPGQEQYF. The CDR3 DNA is TGTGCCAGCAGCCCTCCGGGACAAGAGCAGTACTTC. Drawing the rest from reference TRBV7-2 and TRBJ2-7, the complete variable domain is GAGVSQSPSNKVTEKGKDVELRCDPISGHTALYWYRQSLGQGLEFLIYFQGNSAPDKSGLPSDRFSAERTGGSVSTLTIQRTQQEDSAVYLCASSPPGQEQYFGPGTRLTVT.

The chain employs TRBV27 and TRBJ1-4; D not certain. Germline CDR1 MNHEY, CDR2 SMNVEV (reference sequence). The germline V and J ends were trimmed by 8 bases and 7 bases, with 8 bases remaining between them. This CDR3 is 11 amino acids long. CDR3 nucleotides: TGTGCCAGCTCCAACGGTGAAAAACTGTTTTTT. It yields the protein CASSNGEKLFF. The complete variable domain, with remaining parts taken from reference TRBV27 and TRBJ1-4, reads EAQVTQNPRYLITVTGKKLTVTCSQNMNHEYMSWYRQDPGLGLRQIYYSMNVEVTDKGDVPEGYKVSRKEKRNFPLILESPSPNQTSLYFCASSNGEKLFFGSGTQLSVL.

This chain links TRBV18 with TRBJ2-7; 10 bases are a match to TRBD1. Trimming removed 5 bases from V and 7 bases from J; junction bases left unmatched: 5. This CDR3 contains 13 residues. Germline V gene lookup returns CDR1 KGHSH and CDR2 LQKENI. CDR3 nucleotides: TGTGCCAGCTCATCCCCGGGACAGGGGGAGCAGTACTTC. This codes for CASSSPGQGEQYF.

There are a few counts of this clone. This chain uses TRBV2 with TRBJ2-7; TRBD1 aligns across 9 bases. This CDR3 contains 15 residues. CDR1 is SNHLY, CDR2 FYNNEI, per germline. V was pared by 2 bases and J by 4 bases, with 6 bases of the junction left unmatched. CDR3 protein: CASSEKTGGFYEQYF. The DNA for the CDR3 is TGTGCCAGCAGTGAAAAAACAGGGGGCTTTTACGAGCAGTACTTC. Full variable domain (missing parts from reference TRBV2 and TRBJ2-7): EPEVTQTPSHQVTQMGQEVILRCVPISNHLYFYWYRQILGQKVEFLVSFYNNEISEKSEIFDDQFSVERPDGSNFTLKIRSTKLEDSAMYFCASSEKTGGFYEQYFGPGTRLTVT.

This chain links TRBV7-9 with TRBJ2-5; a weak D match, TRBD1 (7 bases). CDR1 is SEHNR and CDR2 is FQNEAQ in the germline V gene (reference sequence). V was shortened by 5 bases and J by 1 base, with 14 bases between the two germline ends. The CDR3 is 15 residues long. The CDR3 here is CASSPGGTFQETQYF. CDR3 bases: TGTGCCAGCAGCCCAGGGGGGACTTTCCAAGAGACCCAGTACTTC.

This rearrangement joins TRBV7-9 to TRBJ2-5; TRBD2 might be the D (5 bases). The CDR3 runs 14 residues. The V and J ends lost 2 bases and 4 bases respectively, with 11 bases between them. Germline V lookup: CDR1 SEHNR, CDR2 FQNEAQ (reference sequence). The CDR3 protein is CASSLSGVSETQYF. The CDR3 nucleotides read TGTGCCAGCAGCTTATCCGGGGTTTCAGAGACCCAGTACTTC.

The chain carries TRBV29-1 and TRBJ2-3; D possibly corresponds to TRBD2 (6 bases). This CDR3 has 16 amino acids. V shed 3 bases and J shed 6 bases, with 22 bases lying between them. Germline V gene lookup returns CDR1 SQVTM and CDR2 ANQGSEA. The chain's CDR3 is CSVDLRDYPGVDTQYF. CDR3 bases: TGCAGCGTTGATCTTAGGGATTACCCGGGGGTCGATACGCAGTATTTT.

This clone was seen a single time. This chain joins TRBV6-1 and TRBJ2-5; D possibly corresponds to TRBD1 (6 bases). CDR3 length: 15 residues. The V end was cut by 7 bases, the J end by 5 bases, with 20 bases between. Germline loops: CDR1 MNHNS, CDR2 SASEGT. For the CDR3, the DNA is TGTGCCAGCACCGAACAGGGCACGAGAGGGGAGACCCAGTACTTC. This gives the protein CASTEQGTRGETQYF.

The V call is TRBV15, the J call TRBJ1-4; possibly TRBD1 for D (5 bases). Per the germline V gene, CDR1 is LNHNV and CDR2 is YYDKDF (reference sequence). V lost 1 base, J lost 4 bases, and 13 bases lay in between. This CDR3 comprises 16 residues. The CDR3 DNA follows: TGTGCCACCAGCAGAGTTAAAGGGGTTAGTAATGAAAAACTGTTTTTT. Protein product: CATSRVKGVSNEKLFF.

The genes are TRBV6-6 and TRBJ1-4; 9 nucleotides agree with TRBD1. Looked up from germline, CDR1 is MNHNY and CDR2 is SVGAGI (reference sequence). CDR3 size: 14 residues. V was pared by 4 bases and J by 4 bases, with 1 base of the junction left unmatched. CDR3 nucleotides: TGTGCCAGCAGTTTGGGACAGGGTAATGAAAAACTGTTTTTT. Translation: CASSLGQGNEKLFF.

J is TRBJ2-2 and V is TRBV19; TRBD2 aligns across 9 bases. The CDR3 has 16 amino acids. J lost 3 bases, V lost 2 bases, and 4 bases had no gene match. Germline V CDR1 and CDR2: LNHDA, SQIVND (reference sequence). As DNA, the CDR3 is TGTGCCAGTAGTATACTAGCGGGGAGGGACACCGGGGAGCTGTTTTTT. It encodes CASSILAGRDTGELFF.